Below, 2 T cell receptor beta chains from the same sample are listed, as sequenced in a study of shared clonotypes between healthy human individuals. The repertoire was sequenced with immunoSEQ multiplex PCR; TCRdb's copy has only in-frame clones and lacks some. The sample shows 200,000 to 250,000 clones, about 69% of them seen only once. Sequenced material: memory CD4+ T cells sorted from blood. Sample subset: CD45RA-negative fraction. These receptors all come from a man aged 30 to 45 in good health.

V gene TRBV6-1 combines with J gene TRBJ1-1; D call uncertain. Trimming removed 5 bases from V and 8 bases from J, with 12 bases in between. CDR3 length: 12 residues. Germline V CDR1 and CDR2: MNHNS, SASEGT. CDR3 amino acids: CASSPRASEAFF. The CDR3 region has the DNA TGTGCCAGCAGTCCAAGGGCCTCAGAAGCTTTCTTT.

CDR3: CASSPRTGFTDTQYF. CDR3 nucleotides: TGTGCCAGCAGCCCACGGACAGGGTTCACAGATACGCAGTATTTT. V is TRBV7-3 and J is TRBJ2-3, with 8 bases lining up with TRBD1. V gave up 5 bases and J gave up 2 bases; unmatched junction bases: 6. The V gene's germline CDR1 is SGHTA and CDR2 FQGTGA. The CDR3 contains 15 residues.